These T cell receptor beta chains were read from a single sample in a study of blood T cell repertoires in COVID-19. Data came from immunoSEQ multiplex PCR; TCRdb stores just in-frame clones and leaves some out. The table records over 150,000 clones, 84% of them present only once. Sequenced sample: peripheral blood. All receptors derive from a man aged 18 to 29 with active or convalescent COVID-19. CDR3s include the opening cysteine and the closing phenylalanine or tryptophan. A D gene is named only where the DNA matches it firmly. Some rows have no size entry. The others give once, few or many, or a class for an expanded clone.

- | TRBJ1-2 | few | 12 | TRBV10-3 | TGTGCCATCAGTGAGTCCGGGGATGGCTACACCTTC | CAISESGDGYTF
TRBD1 | TRBJ1-5 | - | 20 | TRBV28 | TGTGCCAGCAGTTTCCCCCCTCTGACAGGGAATCCCTATAGCAATCAGCCCCAGCATTTT | CASSFPPLTGNPYSNQPQHF
TRBD1 | TRBJ1-2 | - | 15 | TRBV6-5 | TGTGCCAGCAGTCCACGACAGGGGTTCACCTATGGCTACACCTTC | CASSPRQGFTYGYTF
- | TRBJ1-2 | - | 15 | TRBV6-5 | TGTGCCAGCAACCAAGGACCAGGGAGGGGGGGAGGCTACACCTTC | CASNQGPGRGGGYTF
- | TRBJ1-3 | - | 15 | TRBV7-2 | TGTGCCAGCAGTCGGGACACTCGCTCTGGAAACACCATATATTTT | CASSRDTRSGNTIYF
- | TRBJ2-1 | - | 15 | TRBV15 | TGTGCCACCAGCAGGGCAAGGAGCTCCTACAATGAGCAGTTCTTC | CATSRARSSYNEQFF
TRBD2 | TRBJ2-1 | few | 17 | TRBV19 | TGTGCCAGTAGTCGAACTAGCGGGGGATCAACTAACAATGAGCAGTTCTTC | CASSRTSGGSTNNEQFF
TRBD1 | TRBJ1-1 | - | 20 | TRBV6-2/TRBV6-3 | TGTGCCAGCAGTTACGTGGGGGGACAGGGGCGATCGGCAAGGAACACTGAAGCTTTCTTT | CASSYVGGQGRSARNTEAFF
TRBD1 | TRBJ1-4 | few | 14 | TRBV19 | TGTGCCAGTAGTCCGGGGACAGGGGGCAGAAAACTGTTTTTT | CASSPGTGGRKLFF
- | TRBJ2-1 | - | 14 | TRBV27 | TGTGCCAGCAGTTCCCTCATTGGCAACAATGAGCAGTTCTTC | CASSSLIGNNEQFF
- | TRBJ1-2 | - | 16 | TRBV30 | TGTGCCTGGAGTAGAACTACAGGGTTGTCGGGCTATGGCTACACCTTC | CAWSRTTGLSGYGYTF
TRBD1 | TRBJ1-1 | - | 15 | TRBV9 | TGTGCCAGCAGCGTAGTGCAGGGGGCAAAAGCTGGGGCTTTCTTT | CASSVVQGAKAGAFF
- | TRBJ2-7 | once | 15 | TRBV2 | TGTGCCAGCAGTGAATTTACTAGCCGCGCCTACGAGCAGTACTTC | CASSEFTSRAYEQYF
TRBD2 | TRBJ2-3 | - | 16 | TRBV29-1 | TGCAGCGTTGGGGGGGGACCCCGGGAGATCACAGATACGCAGTATTTT | CSVGGGPREITDTQYF
TRBD2 | TRBJ2-7 | once | 16 | TRBV6-1 | TGTGCCAGCAGTGCCGTGGGGACTAGCCTCTTTGTCGAGCAGTACTTC | CASSAVGTSLFVEQYF
- | TRBJ1-2 | - | 13 | TRBV18 | TGTGCCAGCTCCCCTAGGTTTAACTATGGCTACACCTTC | CASSPRFNYGYTF
- | TRBJ1-1 | - | 15 | TRBV11-2 | TGTGCCAGCAGCTTAGGGGGCAGGCTGAACACTGAAGCTTTCTTT | CASSLGGRLNTEAFF
TRBD1 | TRBJ2-3 | - | 15 | TRBV19 | TGTGCCAGTAGCGGACAGGGGATTGTAGGGGGTACGCAGTATTTT | CASSGQGIVGGTQYF
- | TRBJ2-7 | - | 13 | TRBV21-1 | TGTGCCAGCAGCAGACAGGTGGGGGTAGAGCAGTACTTC | CASSRQVGVEQYF
- | TRBJ2-5 | - | 14 | TRBV2 | TGTGCCAGCAGCGGCAGTGGGGCCCAAGAGACCCAGTACTTC | CASSGSGAQETQYF
- | TRBJ2-7 | once | 18 | TRBV2 | TGTGCCAGCAGAATGCCCCACCGAGGTGGGGTACGGGGATACGAGCAGTACTTC | CASRMPHRGGVRGYEQYF
- | TRBJ1-1 | - | 15 | TRBV6-2/TRBV6-3 | TGTGCCAGCAGTTACTCCTCACTCCTGAACACTGAAGCTTTCTTT | CASSYSSLLNTEAFF
TRBD2 | TRBJ2-1 | - | 15 | TRBV6-8 | TGTGCCAGCATCAGCGGGACTAGCAGCTACAATGAGCAGTTCTTC | CASISGTSSYNEQFF
TRBD1 | TRBJ1-4 | few | 15 | TRBV15 | TGTGCCACCAGCAGAGACGGACAGGGACGCGAAAAACTGTTTTTT | CATSRDGQGREKLFF
- | TRBJ1-6 | - | 15 | TRBV10-3 | TGTGCCATCAGTTCAGGGGCGGCCTATAATTCACCCCTCCACTTT | CAISSGAAYNSPLHF
TRBD1 | TRBJ1-5 | - | 16 | TRBV27 | TGTGCCAGCAGTTTCACCTCGGACAGGGCCAATCAGCCCCAGCATTTT | CASSFTSDRANQPQHF
- | TRBJ2-3 | - | 17 | TRBV19 | TGTGCCAGTAGTATAGGGGCCCCCCATCGGGGGACAGATACGCAGTATTTT | CASSIGAPHRGTDTQYF
- | TRBJ1-3 | few | 12 | TRBV2 | TGTGCCAGCAACAGGGCTGGAAACACCATATATTTT | CASNRAGNTIYF
TRBD1 | TRBJ1-4 | few | 18 | TRBV3-1/TRBV3-2 | TGTGCCAGCAGCCAAGACAGGGGGCGCCGGGCAACTAATGAAAAACTGTTTTTT | CASSQDRGRRATNEKLFF
- | TRBJ2-1 | - | 16 | TRBV11-2 | TGTGCCAGCAGCTTAGATCACCGTACAGGTGGCGATGAGCAGTTCTTC | CASSLDHRTGGDEQFF
TRBD1 | TRBJ2-5 | - | 14 | TRBV7-8 | TGTGCCAGCAGCTTTCGAGGGGGCGGCGAGACCCAGTACTTC | CASSFRGGGETQYF
- | TRBJ1-3 | - | 15 | TRBV25-1 | TGTGCCAGCAGCACACAGGAGTTCTCTGGAAACACCATATATTTT | CASSTQEFSGNTIYF
TRBD1 | TRBJ2-5 | - | 16 | TRBV9 | TGTGCCAGCAGCAGGGACAGGGTGGGGTACCAAGAGACCCAGTACTTC | CASSRDRVGYQETQYF
TRBD1 | TRBJ1-6 | - | 13 | TRBV6-4 | TGTGCCAGCAGTGGGGACAGGGGGTCACCCCTCCACTTT | CASSGDRGSPLHF
- | TRBJ1-3 | once | 16 | TRBV28 | TGTGCCAGCAGTTCCTCGGGGGTCCAGCCGTGGAACACCATATATTTT | CASSSSGVQPWNTIYF
- | TRBJ2-2 | - | 14 | TRBV7-9 | TGTGCCAGCAGCCCCTACAGGAACCCCGGGGAGCTGTTTTTT | CASSPYRNPGELFF
- | TRBJ2-2 | - | 15 | TRBV7-2 | TGTGCCAGCAGCTTTGTCTCGGGGTCCGTCGGGGAGCTGTTTTTT | CASSFVSGSVGELFF